This T cell receptor (beta chain) was recorded in a study of cytomegalovirus exposure and HLA in healthy donors. PCR used 60 Vbeta primers and 13 Jbeta primers. Repertoires were generated with immunoSEQ multiplex PCR, while TCRdb's copy carries only in-frame clones and drops some. The sample has about 200,000 clones, 60% to 80% seen once; the top ten hold approximately 3%. Per germline, CDR1 SQVTM and CDR2 ANQGSEA. Trimming shortened V by 5 bases and J by 0 bases, and 13 bases separated the two germline ends. This CDR3 comprises 14 residues. This receptor was identified in a woman aged 30 to 39 in good health and CMV-seronegative. This sequence joins TRBV29-1 and TRBJ1-1; D unclear. Sequencing input: PBMCs. CDR3 loop: CSVRSPHLNTEAFF. The CDR3 DNA is TGCAGCGTTCGTTCCCCCCACTTGAACACTGAAGCTTTCTTT. The full variable domain, rest sourced from reference TRBV29-1 and TRBJ1-1, is SAVISQKPSRDICQRGTSLTIQCQVDSQVTMMFWYRQQPGQSLTLIATANQGSEATYESGFVIDKFPISRPNLTFSTLTVSNMSPEDSSIYLCSVRSPHLNTEAFFGQGTRLTVV.